This T cell receptor (beta chain) derives from a study of T cell responses to AZD1222 COVID-19 vaccine. The CDR3 loop spans 14 amino acids. Germline assignment: CDR1 SEHNR and CDR2 FQNEAQ (reference sequence). V was pared by 1 base and J by 5 bases, with 8 bases between. This clone was counted a few times. Its antigen is unidentified. Assay used: immunoSEQ multiplex PCR; TCRdb lists only in-frame clones, some missing. This table holds some 130,000 clones, more than 75% found once. Study results and limitations: In all cases, repertoires were sampled only after the peak T cell response. Among AZD1222 vaccinees, only 5 to 7 were seropositive at baseline.

The material sequenced was peripheral blood, taken on day 0 of AZD1222 vaccination. The TCR was taken from an adult in good health. This chain links TRBV7-9 with TRBJ2-2; D is uncertain. CDR3 sequence: CASSLEGLTGELFF. The CDR3 nucleotides read TGTGCCAGCAGCTTAGAGGGCCTGACCGGGGAGCTGTTTTTT.